One sample yielded the 14 T cell receptor beta chains listed below, sequenced in a study of cytotoxic CD8 clonotypes in ibrutinib-treated CLL. Repertoires were generated with immunoSEQ multiplex PCR, while TCRdb's copy carries only in-frame clones and drops some. The sample consists of some 140,000 clones, around 90% of them appearing once. The specimen comprised PBMCs, sampled after 12 months of ibrutinib treatment. The receptor source for this set is a human donor with chronic lymphocytic leukemia.

The CDR3 sequence is CASSKVGYTDTQYF. The CDR3, as DNA: TGTGCCAGCAGCAAAGTCGGTTACACAGATACGCAGTATTTT. The chain uses TRBV21-1 and TRBJ2-3; TRBD2, the table's D call, was not compared with the DNA. TRBV21-1 is listed as a pseudogene. The CDR3 extends over 14 amino acids.

The table lists this clone with a few counts. V is TRBV6-4 and J is TRBJ2-2, with D unresolved. Germline CDR1 MRHNA, CDR2 SNTAGT. Trimming left V 2 bases short and J 6 bases short, with 4 bases between. The CDR3 contains 12 residues. CDR3 loop: CASSDRPGELFF. DNA of the CDR3: TGTGCCAGCAGTGACCGTCCCGGGGAGCTGTTTTTT.

The CDR3 loop reads CASGLAGMHNEQFF. DNA for the CDR3: TGTGCCTCCGGTCTTGCGGGGATGCACAATGAGCAGTTCTTC. The genes are TRBV27 and TRBJ2-1; maybe TRBD2 (6 bases). CDR1 is MNHEY, CDR2 SMNVEV, per germline (reference sequence). The V gene lost 11 bases and the J gene lost 5 bases, with 19 bases spanning the gap. The CDR3 has 14 amino acids.

J is TRBJ2-7 and V is TRBV7-9; D gene ambiguous. Per the germline V gene, CDR1 is SEHNR and CDR2 is FQNEAQ (reference sequence). The CDR3 consists of 12 residues. V was cut by 4 bases and J by 3 bases, with 7 bases left in between. CDR3 nucleotide sequence: TGTGCCAGCAGCTCGCCGGGCTACGAGCAGTACTTC. Protein: CASSSPGYEQYF.

V is TRBV28 and J is TRBJ2-7; TRBD1 might be the D (5 bases). Germline V CDR1 and CDR2: MDHEN, SYDVKM. V lost 2 bases and J lost 2, with 7 bases in between. CDR3 length: 13 amino acids. The CDR3 protein is CASSLDSTYEQYF. CDR3 bases: TGTGCCAGCAGTTTAGACAGCACCTACGAGCAGTACTTC.

This clone was counted a single time. This sequence joins TRBV27 and TRBJ2-7; 11 bases agree with TRBD2. The ends lost 4 bases at V and 3 bases at J; junction bases unmatched: 17. Germline CDR1 MNHEY, CDR2 SMNVEV (reference sequence). CDR3 length: 19 residues. This chain's CDR3 is CASSSPWSSGRTKIYEQYF. The CDR3 DNA reads as TGTGCCAGCAGTTCGCCCTGGTCTAGCGGGAGGACGAAGATCTACGAGCAGTACTTC.

This clone was detected only once. The chain links TRBV5-1 to TRBJ2-7, with 10 bases aligning to TRBD1. The J segment lost 1 base and the V segment lost 5 bases, leaving 12 bases of the junction unmatched. The germline V gene encodes CDR1 SGHRS and CDR2 YFSETQ. The CDR3 runs 17 residues. The CDR3 region is CASSINPPGQGSYEQYF. CDR3 in DNA: TGCGCCAGCAGTATAAACCCACCGGGACAGGGGTCCTACGAGCAGTACTTC. Using reference TRBV5-1 and TRBJ2-7 for the parts outside the CDR3, the full variable domain is KAGVTQTPRYLIKTRGQQVTLSCSPISGHRSVSWYQQTPGQGLQFLFEYFSETQRNKGNFPGRFSGRQFSNSRSEMNVSTLELGDSALYLCASSINPPGQGSYEQYFGPGTRLTVT.

The chain's CDR3 is CASRTGTGSNQPQHF. The DNA of the CDR3 is TGTGCCAGCAGAACCGGGACAGGGTCCAATCAGCCCCAGCATTTT. The chain employs TRBV2 and TRBJ1-5; 9 bases fit TRBD1. The CDR3 covers 15 residues. V was pared by 6 bases and J by 3 bases, with 6 bases of the junction left unmatched. CDR1 is SNHLY, CDR2 FYNNEI, per germline.

The chain uses TRBV7-2 and TRBJ2-1; D may be TRBD1 (7 bases). Looked up from germline, CDR1 is SGHTA and CDR2 is FQGNSA. CDR3 length equals 12 residues. V lost 4 bases and J 13 bases, leaving 14 bases between the germline ends. This CDR3 is CASSWRDSLQFF. The CDR3 DNA sequence: TGTGCCAGCAGCTGGAGGGACAGCCTCCAGTTCTTC.

This chain links TRBV6-6 with TRBJ2-5, with D possibly called TRBD1 or TRBD2 (5 bases each). From germline, CDR1 is MNHNY and CDR2 SVGAGI (reference sequence). The CDR3 is 15 amino acids. With 4 bases removed from V and 4 bases from J, the gap between germline ends came to 16 bases. The CDR3 coding sequence is TGTGCCAGCAGTTTCGAATTTGGGGGTCGAGAGACCCAGTACTTC. Encoded protein: CASSFEFGGRETQYF.

The chain couples TRBV10-1 to TRBJ2-4; no reliable D call. V gave up 0 bases and J gave up 6 bases, with 6 bases separating them. Germline V gene sequence: CDR1 WNHNN, CDR2 SYGVQD (reference sequence). There are 13 residues in the CDR3. The CDR3 reads CASSESSRNIQYF. The DNA for the CDR3 is TGCGCCAGCAGTGAGTCTAGCAGAAACATTCAGTACTTC.

The chain is built from TRBV5-1 and TRBJ1-3; D is possibly TRBD1 (5 bases). Trimming cost V 5 bases and J 3 bases, with 12 bases left between them. This CDR3 has 14 amino acids. The V gene's germline CDR1 is SGHRS and CDR2 YFSETQ. CDR3 sequence reads: CASSGEGYGNTIYF. The CDR3, as DNA: TGCGCCAGCAGTGGGGAGGGGTATGGAAACACCATATATTTT.

CDR3 residues: CASSLAVLSISGNTEAFF. The DNA for the CDR3 is TGTGCCAGCAGCTTAGCGGTGTTGTCCATTAGTGGAAACACTGAAGCTTTCTTT. The rearrangement uses TRBV7-2 and TRBJ1-1, with no clear D. Germline V CDR1 and CDR2: SGHTA, FQGNSA. The CDR3 has 18 amino acids. The V and J ends lost 0 bases and 2 bases respectively, with 19 bases between them. Full variable domain (rest looked up from reference TRBV7-2 and TRBJ1-1): GAGVSQSPSNKVTEKGKDVELRCDPISGHTALYWYRQSLGQGLEFLIYFQGNSAPDKSGLPSDRFSAERTGGSVSTLTIQRTQQEDSAVYLCASSLAVLSISGNTEAFFGQGTRLTVV.

The chain couples TRBV2 to TRBJ2-5; D uncertain. The CDR3 sequence is 15 residues long. V lost 0 bases and J 4 bases, leaving 12 bases between the germline ends. CDR1 is SNHLY and CDR2 is FYNNEI in the germline V gene. This chain's CDR3 is CASSEAADPRETQYF. Here the CDR3 DNA reads TGTGCCAGCAGTGAAGCGGCGGACCCCAGAGAGACCCAGTACTTC.